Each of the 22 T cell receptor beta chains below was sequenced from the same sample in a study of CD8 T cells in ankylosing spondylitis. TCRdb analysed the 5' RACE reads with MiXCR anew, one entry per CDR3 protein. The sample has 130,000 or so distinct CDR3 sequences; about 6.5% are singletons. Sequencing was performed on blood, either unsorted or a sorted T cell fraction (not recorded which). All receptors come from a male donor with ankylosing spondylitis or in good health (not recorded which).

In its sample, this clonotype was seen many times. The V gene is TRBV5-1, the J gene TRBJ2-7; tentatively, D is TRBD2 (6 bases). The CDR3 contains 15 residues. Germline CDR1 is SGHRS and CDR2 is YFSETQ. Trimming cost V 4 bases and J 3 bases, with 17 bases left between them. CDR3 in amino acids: CASSMGEAIIYEQYF. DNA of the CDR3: TGCGCCAGCAGCATGGGGGAGGCTATAATCTACGAGCAGTACTTC.

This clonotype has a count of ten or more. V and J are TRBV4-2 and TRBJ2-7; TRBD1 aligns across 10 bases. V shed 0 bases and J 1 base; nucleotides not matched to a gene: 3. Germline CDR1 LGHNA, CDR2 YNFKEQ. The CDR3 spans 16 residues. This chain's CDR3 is CASSQEGTGASYEQYF. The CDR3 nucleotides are TGTGCCAGCAGCCAAGAAGGGACAGGGGCTTCCTACGAGCAGTACTTC.

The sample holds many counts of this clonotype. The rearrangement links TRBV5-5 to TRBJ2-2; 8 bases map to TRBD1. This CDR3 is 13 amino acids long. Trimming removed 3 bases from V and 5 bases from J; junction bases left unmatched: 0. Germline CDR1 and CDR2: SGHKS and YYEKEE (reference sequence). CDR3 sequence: CASSWTGTGELFF. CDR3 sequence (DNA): TGTGCCAGCAGCTGGACAGGGACCGGGGAGCTGTTTTTT. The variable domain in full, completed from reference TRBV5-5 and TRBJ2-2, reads DAGVTQSPTHLIKTRGQQVTLRCSPISGHKSVSWYQQVLGQGPQFIFQYYEKEERGRGNFPDRFSARQFPNYSSELNVNALLLGDSALYLCASSWTGTGELFFGEGSRLTVL.

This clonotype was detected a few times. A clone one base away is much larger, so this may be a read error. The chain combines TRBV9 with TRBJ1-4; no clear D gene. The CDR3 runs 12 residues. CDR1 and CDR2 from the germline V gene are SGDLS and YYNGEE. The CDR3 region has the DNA TGTGCCAGCAGCGTACCGGGAGAAAACCTGTTTTTT. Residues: CASSVPGENLFF.

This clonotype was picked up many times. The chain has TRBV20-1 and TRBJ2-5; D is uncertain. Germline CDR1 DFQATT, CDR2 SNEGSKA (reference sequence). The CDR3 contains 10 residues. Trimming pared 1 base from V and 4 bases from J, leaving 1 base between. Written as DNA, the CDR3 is TGCAGTGCTAGAGGAGAGACCCAGTACTTC. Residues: CSARGETQYF.

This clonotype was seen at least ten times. CDR3: CASSIRGTASPTDTQYF. CDR3 DNA sequence: TGTGCCAGCAGTATCAGGGGGACAGCCTCCCCCACAGATACGCAGTATTTT. The chain links TRBV28 to TRBJ2-3, with 7 positions matching TRBD1. The germline V gene has CDR1 MDHEN and CDR2 SYDVKM. This CDR3 region has 17 residues. V dropped 5 bases and J dropped 2; count of bases not matched to a gene: 13.

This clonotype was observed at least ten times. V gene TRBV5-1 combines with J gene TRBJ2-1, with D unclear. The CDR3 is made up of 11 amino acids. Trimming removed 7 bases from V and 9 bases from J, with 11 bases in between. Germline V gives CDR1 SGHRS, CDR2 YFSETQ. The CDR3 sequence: CASVYSGEQFF. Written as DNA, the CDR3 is TGCGCCAGCGTTTATTCCGGTGAGCAGTTCTTC.

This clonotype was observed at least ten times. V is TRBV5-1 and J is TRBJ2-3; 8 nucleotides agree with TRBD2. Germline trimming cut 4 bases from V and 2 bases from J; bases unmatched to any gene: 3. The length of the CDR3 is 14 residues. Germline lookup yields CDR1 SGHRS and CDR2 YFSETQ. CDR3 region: CASSRGGNTDTQYF. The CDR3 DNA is TGCGCCAGCAGCCGCGGGGGGAACACAGATACGCAGTATTTT.

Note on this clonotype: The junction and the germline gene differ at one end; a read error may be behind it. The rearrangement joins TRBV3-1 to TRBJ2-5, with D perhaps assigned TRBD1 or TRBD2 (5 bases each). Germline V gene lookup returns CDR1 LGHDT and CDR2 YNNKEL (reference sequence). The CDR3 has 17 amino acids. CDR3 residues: CATSQQIKGTYQETQYF. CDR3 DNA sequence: TGTGCCACCAGCCAACAGATCAAGGGGACGTACCAAGAGACCCAGTACTTC.

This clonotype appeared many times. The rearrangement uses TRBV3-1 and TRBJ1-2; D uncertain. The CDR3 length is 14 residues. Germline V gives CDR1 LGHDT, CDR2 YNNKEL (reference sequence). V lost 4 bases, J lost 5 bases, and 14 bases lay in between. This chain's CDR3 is CASSRPGDAYGYTF. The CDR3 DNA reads TGTGCCAGCAGCCGACCGGGAGACGCTTATGGCTACACCTTC.

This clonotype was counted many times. CDR3 loop: CASSNRALNEKLFF. The CDR3 nucleotides are TGTGCCAGCAGCAACAGGGCTCTTAATGAAAAACTGTTTTTT. This chain links TRBV28 with TRBJ1-4, with D possibly being TRBD1 (6 bases). The CDR3 runs to 14 residues. Per the germline V gene, CDR1 is MDHEN and CDR2 is SYDVKM. The ends were cut back, 6 bases at V and 4 bases at J, with 12 bases in the middle.

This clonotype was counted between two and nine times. In DNA, the CDR3 is TGCAGTGCCAAGAGGGCTAGCGGGGGAAACACCGGGGAGCTGTTTTTT. Residues: CSAKRASGGNTGELFF. The V call is TRBV20-1, the J call TRBJ2-2; 10 bases line up with TRBD2. CDR1 is DFQATT, CDR2 SNEGSKA, per germline (reference sequence). The CDR3 sequence is 16 residues long. The ends lost 6 bases at V and 2 bases at J; junction bases unmatched: 9.

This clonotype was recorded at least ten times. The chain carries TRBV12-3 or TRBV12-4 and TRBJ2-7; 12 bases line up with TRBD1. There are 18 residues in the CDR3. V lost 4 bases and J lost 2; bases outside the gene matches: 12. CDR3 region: CASSSGTGGVSVAYEQYF. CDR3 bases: TGTGCCAGCAGTTCAGGGACAGGGGGCGTGAGTGTCGCCTACGAGCAGTACTTC.

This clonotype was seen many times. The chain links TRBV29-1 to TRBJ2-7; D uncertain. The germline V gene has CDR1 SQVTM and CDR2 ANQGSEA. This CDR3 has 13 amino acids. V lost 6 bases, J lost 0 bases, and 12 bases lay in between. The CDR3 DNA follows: TGCAGCGTCGAGGACGTGAGCTCCTACGAGCAGTACTTC. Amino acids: CSVEDVSSYEQYF.

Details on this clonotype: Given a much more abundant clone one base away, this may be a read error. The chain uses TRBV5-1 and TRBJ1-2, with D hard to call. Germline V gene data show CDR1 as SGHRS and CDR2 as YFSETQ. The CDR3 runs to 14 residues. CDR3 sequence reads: CASSLSAVDYGSTF. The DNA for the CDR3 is TGCGCCAGCAGCTTGTCGGCGGTTGACTATGGCTCCACCTTC. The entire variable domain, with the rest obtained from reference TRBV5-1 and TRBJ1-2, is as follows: KAGVTQTPRYLIKTRGQQVTLSCSPISGHRSVSWYQQTPGQGLQFLFEYFSETQRNKGNFPGRFSGRQFSNSRSEMNVSTLELGDSALYLCASSLSAVDYGSTFGSGTRLTVV.

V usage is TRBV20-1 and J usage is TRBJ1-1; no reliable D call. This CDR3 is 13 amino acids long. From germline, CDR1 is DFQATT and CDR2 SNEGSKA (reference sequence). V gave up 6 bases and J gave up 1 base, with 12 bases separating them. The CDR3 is CSAPPDGNTEAFF. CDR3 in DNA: TGCAGTGCACCACCCGACGGGAACACTGAAGCTTTCTTT.

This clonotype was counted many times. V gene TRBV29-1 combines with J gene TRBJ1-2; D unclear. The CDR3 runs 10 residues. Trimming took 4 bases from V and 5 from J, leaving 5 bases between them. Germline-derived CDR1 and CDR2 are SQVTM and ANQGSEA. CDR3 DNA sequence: TGCAGCGTTGCTAGTTATGGCTACACCTTC. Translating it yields CSVASYGYTF.

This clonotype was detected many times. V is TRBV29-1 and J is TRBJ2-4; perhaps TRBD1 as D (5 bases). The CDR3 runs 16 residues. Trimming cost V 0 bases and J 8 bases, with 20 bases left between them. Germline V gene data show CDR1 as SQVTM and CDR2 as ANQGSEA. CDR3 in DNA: TGCAGCGTTGAAGATAGGGCGAAGGGGATCCAAGACATTCAGTACTTC. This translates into CSVEDRAKGIQDIQYF.

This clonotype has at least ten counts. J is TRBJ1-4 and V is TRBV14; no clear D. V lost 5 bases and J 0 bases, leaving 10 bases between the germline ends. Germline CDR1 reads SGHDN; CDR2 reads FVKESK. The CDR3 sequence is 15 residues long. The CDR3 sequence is CASSGTHATNEKLFF. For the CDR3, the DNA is TGTGCCAGCAGCGGTACCCATGCAACTAATGAAAAACTGTTTTTT.

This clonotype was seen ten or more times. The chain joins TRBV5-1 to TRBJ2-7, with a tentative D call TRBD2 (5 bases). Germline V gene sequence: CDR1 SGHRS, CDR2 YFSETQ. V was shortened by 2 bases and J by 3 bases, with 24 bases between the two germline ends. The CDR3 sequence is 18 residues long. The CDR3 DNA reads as TGCGCCAGCAGCTTTTCGTACGGGGATAGCTGGGATATCTACGAGCAGTACTTC. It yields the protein CASSFSYGDSWDIYEQYF.

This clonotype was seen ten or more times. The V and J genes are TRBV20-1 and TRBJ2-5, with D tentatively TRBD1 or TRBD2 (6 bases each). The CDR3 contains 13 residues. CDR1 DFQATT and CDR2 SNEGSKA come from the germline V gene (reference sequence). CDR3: CSQGLAQQETQYF. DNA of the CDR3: TGCAGCCAGGGGCTAGCGCAACAAGAGACCCAGTACTTC.

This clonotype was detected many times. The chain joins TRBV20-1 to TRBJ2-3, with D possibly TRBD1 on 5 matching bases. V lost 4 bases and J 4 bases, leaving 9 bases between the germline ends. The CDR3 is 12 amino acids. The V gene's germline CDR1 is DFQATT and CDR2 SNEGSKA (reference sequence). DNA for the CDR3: TGCAGTGCTACCCTAGGGGCAGATACGCAGTATTTT. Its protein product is CSATLGADTQYF.